This TCR beta chain comes out of a study of blood T cell repertoires in COVID-19. Looking at the study overall: Samples taken during acute and convalescent COVID-19 were collected in the United States, Italy and Spain. Sample material is recorded as cDNA or gDNA derived from T cells, B-cell-depleted T cells, or PBMCs.

Original methodology: Estimates of nucleated cell counts were drawn from the amplification of reference gene primers. TCRdb's table, derived via immunoSEQ multiplex PCR, lists solely in-frame clones and lacks some. That table furnishes V, J and clone size, whereas the DNA furnished D and trimming. There are some 60,000 clones in the sample; 65% to 90% occur only once, and approximately 20% lies in the top ten. V dropped 5 bases and J dropped 5 bases, with 13 bases sitting between them. Germline CDR1 is SGHNT and CDR2 is YYREEE (reference sequence). The CDR3 is made up of 13 amino acids. Sequencing was carried out using peripheral blood. This receptor was taken from a human donor in a cohort sampled during active COVID-19. V usage is TRBV5-4 and J usage is TRBJ2-5; a weak D match, TRBD1 (5 bases). Here the CDR3 reads CASSFQGAETQYF. CDR3 nucleotides: TGTGCCAGCAGTTTTCAGGGTGCGGAGACCCAGTACTTC.